This T cell receptor beta chain derives from a study of regulatory T cells in long-lasting Graves disease. CDR3 regions were amplified by Arm-PCR using iRepertoire HTBI primers to build TCR beta libraries. MiXCR was run by TCRdb on the multiplex PCR reads, yielding one entry per CDR3 protein. Among about 400,000 distinct CDR3 sequences listed, around 21% were seen once. Time point defined: persistent/refractory GD, antithyroid drugs over 5 years with positive TRAb. Preparation of the TCR library used RNA extracted from PBMCs. As for this clonotype: Its antigen is undetermined.

Study outcomes and limitations: Favored gene segments in persistent disease were TRBV28, TRBJ1-2 and TRBJ2-5. Limited samples may have lowered accuracy.

The J segment lost 3 bases and the V segment lost 1 base, leaving 15 bases of the junction unmatched. The CDR3 extends over 18 amino acids. In germline, CDR1 is SGHTA, CDR2 FQGNSA. Specimen: peripheral blood mononuclear cells (PBMCs), collected when the disease was refractory, from a patient treated with antithyroid drugs. The clonotype was recovered from a female donor with Graves disease. The chain uses TRBV7-2 and TRBJ2-7; TRBD2 aligns across 7 bases. This CDR3 reads CASSLGLAGAAQGYEQYF. The CDR3 coding sequence is TGTGCCAGCAGCTTAGGTTTGGCGGGAGCGGCCCAAGGCTACGAGCAGTACTTC.